This note documents a single T cell receptor beta chain sequence. Its target is unknown. The data belong to a study of shared clonotypes between healthy human individuals. Study-wide points: Several donors had around 5% of their naive CD4 clonotypes in common.

The CDR3 contains 13 residues. Between the trimmed V and J ends, which lost 5 bases and 4 bases, there was a span of 11 bases. CDR1 SGHAT and CDR2 FQNNGV come from the germline V gene. It was across several immunoSEQ plates that each subset's genomic DNA was evenly split. Clones were sequenced by immunoSEQ multiplex PCR, and TCRdb holds only the in-frame ones, with some missing. The sample lists 550,000 to 800,000 clones; over 65% were seen once. This receptor was identified in a woman between 25 and 40 years old in good health. V and J are TRBV11-2 and TRBJ1-1, with no clear D. The specimen sequenced was memory CD4+ T cells sorted from blood. This sample's subset: CD45RA-negative fraction. The CDR3 DNA reads TGTGCCAGCAGCCCCGAACAAGGCACTGAAGCTTTCTTT. Its translation: CASSPEQGTEAFF.